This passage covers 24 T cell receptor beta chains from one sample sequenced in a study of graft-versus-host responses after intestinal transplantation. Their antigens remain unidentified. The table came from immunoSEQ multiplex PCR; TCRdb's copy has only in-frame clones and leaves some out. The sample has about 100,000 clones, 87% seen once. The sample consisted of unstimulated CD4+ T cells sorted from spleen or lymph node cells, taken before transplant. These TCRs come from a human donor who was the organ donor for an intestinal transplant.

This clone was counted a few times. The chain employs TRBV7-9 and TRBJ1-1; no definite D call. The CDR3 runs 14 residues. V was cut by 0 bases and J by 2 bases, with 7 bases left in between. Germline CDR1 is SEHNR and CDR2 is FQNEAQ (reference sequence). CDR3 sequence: CASSLAGRNTEAFF. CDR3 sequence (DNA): TGTGCCAGCAGCTTAGCGGGCCGTAACACTGAAGCTTTCTTT.

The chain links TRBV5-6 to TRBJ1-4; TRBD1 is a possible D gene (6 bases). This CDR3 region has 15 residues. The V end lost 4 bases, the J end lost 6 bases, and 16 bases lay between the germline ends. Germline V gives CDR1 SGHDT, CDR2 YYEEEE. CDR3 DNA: TGTGCCAGCAGCCCTAAGACAGGCTACGATGAAAAACTGTTTTTT. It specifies CASSPKTGYDEKLFF. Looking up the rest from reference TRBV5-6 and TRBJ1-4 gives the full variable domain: DAGVTQSPTHLIKTRGQQVTLRCSPKSGHDTVSWYQQALGQGPQFIFQYYEEEERQRGNFPDRFSGHQFPNYSSELNVNALLLGDSALYLCASSPKTGYDEKLFFGSGTQLSVL.

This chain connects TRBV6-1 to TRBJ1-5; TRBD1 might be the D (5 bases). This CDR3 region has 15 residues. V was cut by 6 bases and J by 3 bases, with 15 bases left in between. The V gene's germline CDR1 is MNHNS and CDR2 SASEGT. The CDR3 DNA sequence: TGTGCCAGCAGGGGCGGGGGAACGTCCAATCAGCCCCAGCATTTT. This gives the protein CASRGGGTSNQPQHF.

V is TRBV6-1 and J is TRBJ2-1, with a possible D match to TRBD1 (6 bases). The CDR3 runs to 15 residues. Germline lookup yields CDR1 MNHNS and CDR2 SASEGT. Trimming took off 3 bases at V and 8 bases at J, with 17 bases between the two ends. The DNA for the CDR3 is TGTGCCAGCAGTGACAGGGGCAGGGCTGTGTATGAGCAGTTCTTC. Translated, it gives CASSDRGRAVYEQFF.

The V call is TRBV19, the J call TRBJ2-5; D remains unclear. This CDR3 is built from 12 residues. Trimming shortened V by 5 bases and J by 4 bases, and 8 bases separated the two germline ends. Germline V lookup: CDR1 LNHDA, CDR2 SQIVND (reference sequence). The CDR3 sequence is CASSPSGETQYF. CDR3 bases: TGTGCCAGTAGTCCCTCGGGAGAGACCCAGTACTTC.

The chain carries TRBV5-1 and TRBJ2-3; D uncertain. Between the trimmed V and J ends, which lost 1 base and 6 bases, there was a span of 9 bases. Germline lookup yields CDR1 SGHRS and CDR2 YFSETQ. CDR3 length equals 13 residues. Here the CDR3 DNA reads TGCGCCAGCAGCTTGACAGTGTCGGATACGCAGTATTTT. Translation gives CASSLTVSDTQYF.

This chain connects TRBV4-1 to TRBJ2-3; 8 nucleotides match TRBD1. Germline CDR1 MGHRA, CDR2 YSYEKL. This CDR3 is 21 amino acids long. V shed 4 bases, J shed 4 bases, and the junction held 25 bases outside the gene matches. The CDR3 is CASSRAPQGQGAPYGADTQYF. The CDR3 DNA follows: TGCGCCAGCAGCCGAGCCCCCCAAGGACAGGGAGCCCCCTACGGAGCAGATACGCAGTATTTT.

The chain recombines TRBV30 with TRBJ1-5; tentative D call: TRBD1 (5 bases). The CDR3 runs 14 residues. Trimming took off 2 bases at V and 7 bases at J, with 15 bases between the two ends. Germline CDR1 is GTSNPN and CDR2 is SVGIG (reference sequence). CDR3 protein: CAWSMSAGDQPQHF. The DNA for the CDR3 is TGTGCCTGGAGTATGAGTGCGGGGGACCAGCCCCAGCATTTT.

CDR3 coding DNA: TGTGCCAGCAGCTTGATTACAGGCGGGGAGCTGTTTTTT. This codes for CASSLITGGELFF. This rearrangement joins TRBV5-5 to TRBJ2-2; a weak D match, TRBD1 (5 bases). CDR1 SGHKS and CDR2 YYEKEE come from the germline V gene (reference sequence). The ends were cut back, 1 base at V and 7 bases at J, with 8 bases in the middle. This CDR3 contains 13 residues.

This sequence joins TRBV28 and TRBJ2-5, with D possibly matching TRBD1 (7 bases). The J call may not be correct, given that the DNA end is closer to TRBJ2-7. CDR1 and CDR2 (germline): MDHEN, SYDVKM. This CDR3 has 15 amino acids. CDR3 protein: CASSLWGQRGDEQYF. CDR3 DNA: TGTGCCAGCAGTTTATGGGGACAGCGCGGGGACGAGCAGTACTTC.

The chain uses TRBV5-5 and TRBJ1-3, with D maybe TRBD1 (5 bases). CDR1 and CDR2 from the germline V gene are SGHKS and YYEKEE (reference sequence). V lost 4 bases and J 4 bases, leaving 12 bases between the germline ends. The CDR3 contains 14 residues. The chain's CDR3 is CASSGVQGGNTIYF. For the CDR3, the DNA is TGTGCCAGCAGCGGCGTTCAGGGCGGAAACACCATATATTTT.

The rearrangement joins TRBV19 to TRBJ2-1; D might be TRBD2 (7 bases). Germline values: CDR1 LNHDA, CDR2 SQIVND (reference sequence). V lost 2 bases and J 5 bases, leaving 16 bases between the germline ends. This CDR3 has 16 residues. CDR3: CASSIRGGQTNNEQFF. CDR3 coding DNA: TGTGCCAGTAGTATAAGGGGGGGGCAGACGAACAATGAGCAGTTCTTC.

This CDR3 reads CATQSIEGNGPSGANVLTF. CDR3 DNA sequence: TGTGCCACCCAAAGCATTGAGGGAAACGGACCGTCTGGGGCCAACGTCCTGACTTTC. This rearrangement joins TRBV19 to TRBJ2-6; D might be TRBD2 (5 bases). V was cut by 10 bases and J by 1 base, with 26 bases left in between. CDR3 length: 19 residues. Germline loops: CDR1 LNHDA, CDR2 SQIVND (reference sequence).

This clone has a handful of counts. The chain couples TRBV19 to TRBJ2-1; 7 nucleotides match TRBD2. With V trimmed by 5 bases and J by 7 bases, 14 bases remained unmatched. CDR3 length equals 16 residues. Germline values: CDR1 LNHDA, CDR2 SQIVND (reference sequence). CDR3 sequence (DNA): TGTGCCAGTAGTTCGTGGCGGGGGAGCCTGGAGAATGAGCAGTTCTTC. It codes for CASSSWRGSLENEQFF. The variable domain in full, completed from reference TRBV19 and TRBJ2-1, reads DGGITQSPKYLFRKEGQNVTLSCEQNLNHDAMYWYRQDPGQGLRLIYYSQIVNDFQKGDIAEGYSVSREKKESFPLTVTSAQKNPTAFYLCASSSWRGSLENEQFFGPGTRLTVL.

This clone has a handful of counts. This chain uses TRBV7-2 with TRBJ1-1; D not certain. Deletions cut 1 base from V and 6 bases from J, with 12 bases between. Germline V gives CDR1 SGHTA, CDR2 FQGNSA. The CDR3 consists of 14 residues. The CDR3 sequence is CASSLGWTLAEAFF. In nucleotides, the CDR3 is TGTGCCAGCAGCTTAGGGTGGACTCTGGCTGAAGCTTTCTTT.

The CDR3 nucleotides read TGCAGCGTGGGGACAGGCAACAATCAGCCCCAGCATTTT. Residues: CSVGTGNNQPQHF. The rearrangement joins TRBV29-1 to TRBJ1-5, with TRBD1 matching over 8 bases. CDR3 length: 13 amino acids. Looked up from germline, CDR1 is SQVTM and CDR2 is ANQGSEA. After removal of 6 bases from V and 3 bases from J, the junction contained 4 bases not matched to a gene.

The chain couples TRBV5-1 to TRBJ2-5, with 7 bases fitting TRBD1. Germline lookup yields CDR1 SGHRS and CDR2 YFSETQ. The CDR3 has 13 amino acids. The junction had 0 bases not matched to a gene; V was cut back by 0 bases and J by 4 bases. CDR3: CASSLGQGETQYF. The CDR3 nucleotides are TGCGCCAGCAGCTTGGGACAGGGAGAGACCCAGTACTTC.

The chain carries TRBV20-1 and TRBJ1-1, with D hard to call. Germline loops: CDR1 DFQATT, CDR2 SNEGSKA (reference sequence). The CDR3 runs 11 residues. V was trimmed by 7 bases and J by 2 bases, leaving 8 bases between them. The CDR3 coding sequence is TGCAGTGTTCCTTACAACACTGAAGCTTTCTTT. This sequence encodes CSVPYNTEAFF.

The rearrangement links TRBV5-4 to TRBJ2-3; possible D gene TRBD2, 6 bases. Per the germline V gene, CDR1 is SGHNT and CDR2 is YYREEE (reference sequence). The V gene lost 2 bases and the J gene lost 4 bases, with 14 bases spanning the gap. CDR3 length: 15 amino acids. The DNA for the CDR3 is TGTGCCAGCAGCTTCGGGGAGGATAGCGCAGATACGCAGTATTTT. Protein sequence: CASSFGEDSADTQYF.

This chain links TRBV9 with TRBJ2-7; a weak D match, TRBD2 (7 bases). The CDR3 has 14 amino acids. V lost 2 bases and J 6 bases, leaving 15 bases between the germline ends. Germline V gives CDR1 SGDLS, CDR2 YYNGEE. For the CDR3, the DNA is TGTGCCAGCAGCGTCCGGGCGGGGGCCGGCGAGCAGTACTTC. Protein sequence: CASSVRAGAGEQYF.

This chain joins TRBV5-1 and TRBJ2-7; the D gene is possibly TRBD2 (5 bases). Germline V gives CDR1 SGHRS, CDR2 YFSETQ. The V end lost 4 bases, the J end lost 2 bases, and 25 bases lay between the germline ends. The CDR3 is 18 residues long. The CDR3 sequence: CASSLRGRTEQRTYEQYF. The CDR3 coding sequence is TGCGCCAGCAGCCTCCGGGGTAGGACCGAACAGCGGACCTACGAGCAGTACTTC.

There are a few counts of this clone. CDR3 protein: CASSPIDTEAFF. In nucleotides, the CDR3 is TGTGCCAGCAGCCCTATCGACACTGAAGCTTTCTTT. The chain employs TRBV14 and TRBJ1-1; unclear D gene. The germline gives CDR1 SGHDN, CDR2 FVKESK. The CDR3 is 12 amino acids. Trimming cost V 4 bases and J 3 bases, with 6 bases left between them.

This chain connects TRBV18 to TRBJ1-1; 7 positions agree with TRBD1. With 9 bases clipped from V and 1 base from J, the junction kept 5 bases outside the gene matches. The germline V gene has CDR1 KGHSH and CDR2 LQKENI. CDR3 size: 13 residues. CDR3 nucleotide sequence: TGTGCCAGTCGGACAGGCCGGAACACTGAAGCTTTCTTT. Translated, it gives CASRTGRNTEAFF.

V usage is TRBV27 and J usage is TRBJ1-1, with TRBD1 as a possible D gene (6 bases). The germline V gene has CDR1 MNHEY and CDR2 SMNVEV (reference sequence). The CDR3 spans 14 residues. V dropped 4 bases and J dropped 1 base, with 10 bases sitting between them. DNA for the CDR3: TGTGCCAGCAGTTCCTTACAGGGGAACACTGAAGCTTTCTTT. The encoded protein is CASSSLQGNTEAFF.